This T cell receptor (beta chain) came from a study of T cell responses to AZD1222 COVID-19 vaccine. CDR3 length: 13 residues. V lost 4 bases and J lost 2, with 8 bases in between. Method: immunoSEQ multiplex PCR; TCRdb's copy keeps in-frame clones and lacks some. There are 140,000 to 150,000 clones in the sample; 92% occur only once, and under 4% lies in the top ten. About this clone itself: Its antigen is currently unknown.

Study-level points and caveats: Spike-spanning, vaccine-associated CD4 TCRs were dominant at 160-218 and 743-854. Baseline seropositives among AZD1222 recipients totaled only five or six. Donors, mostly white British, included more females; clonal diversity was possibly underestimated. Spike-specific TCRs gained breadth and depth after people received two AZD1222 doses.

The receptor was derived from an adult in good health. This sequence joins TRBV12-3 or TRBV12-4 and TRBJ1-2; D unclear. The sample in question was peripheral blood, obtained on day 0 of AZD1222 vaccination. CDR3: CASSSGPNYGYTF. CDR3 DNA sequence: TGTGCCAGCAGTTCCGGACCAAACTATGGCTACACCTTC.